The next 10 T cell receptor beta chains were all read from a single sample in a study of cytomegalovirus exposure and HLA in healthy donors. Profiled with immunoSEQ multiplex PCR; TCRdb holds only in-frame clones, not every one. The sample holds over 130,000 clones, around 87% seen once. The source material was PBMCs. These receptor sequences come from a young man in good health and CMV-seropositive.

The V gene is TRBV6-5, the J gene TRBJ1-2; the D is unclear. The V end was cut by 0 bases, the J end by 6 bases, with 14 bases between. The CDR3 is 15 amino acids. Looked up from germline, CDR1 is MNHEY and CDR2 is SVGAGI. CDR3 amino acids: CASSYSNIVKNGYTF. The CDR3 nucleotides are TGTGCCAGCAGTTACTCCAACATCGTCAAGAATGGCTACACCTTC.

The chain uses TRBV15 and TRBJ1-6; TRBD1 is a possible D gene (5 bases). V was clipped by 1 base and J by 9 bases, with 7 bases between them. The germline V gene encodes CDR1 LNHNV and CDR2 YYDKDF (reference sequence). This CDR3 is 13 amino acids long. The chain's CDR3 is CATSRAGVSPLHF. The CDR3 region has the DNA TGTGCCACCAGCAGAGCGGGGGTTTCACCCCTCCACTTT.

The chain combines TRBV18 with TRBJ1-1; D not resolved. Trimming removed 3 bases from V and 1 base from J, with 12 bases in between. Germline loops: CDR1 KGHSH, CDR2 LQKENI. The CDR3 is made up of 15 amino acids. The DNA for the CDR3 is TGTGCCAGCTCACCTAAGGGAGTTCGGAACACTGAAGCTTTCTTT. It yields the protein CASSPKGVRNTEAFF.

V is TRBV20-1 and J is TRBJ1-2; possible D gene TRBD1, 6 bases. The V gene's germline CDR1 is DFQATT and CDR2 SNEGSKA (reference sequence). Trimming cost V 5 bases and J 8 bases, with 12 bases left between them. This CDR3 contains 11 residues. The CDR3 protein is CSAPTRGGYTF. In DNA form, the CDR3 reads TGCAGTGCTCCCACCAGGGGCGGCTACACCTTC.

The count of this clone is one. The chain recombines TRBV4-2 with TRBJ2-1; no reliable D call. The CDR3 runs 14 residues. Per germline, CDR1 LGHNA and CDR2 YNFKEQ. V was cut by 0 bases and J by 5 bases, with 8 bases left in between. The chain's CDR3 is CASSQDRAHNEQFF. Here the CDR3 DNA reads TGTGCCAGCAGCCAAGATCGAGCCCACAATGAGCAGTTCTTC.

The chain is built from TRBV7-6 and TRBJ2-7; D gene unclear. With 5 bases removed from V and 4 bases from J, the gap between germline ends came to 12 bases. The CDR3 runs to 13 residues. Per germline, CDR1 SGHVS and CDR2 FNYEAQ. CDR3 loop: CASSHAVGYEQYF. The CDR3 nucleotides read TGTGCCAGCAGCCACGCGGTCGGGTACGAGCAGTACTTC.

This clone was detected many times. The V call is TRBV2, the J call TRBJ2-1; D may be TRBD2 (5 bases). Germline-derived CDR1 and CDR2 are SNHLY and FYNNEI. This CDR3 region has 14 residues. With 0 bases removed from V and 6 bases from J, the gap between germline ends came to 9 bases. This CDR3 is CASSEAGALNEQFF. Written as DNA, the CDR3 is TGTGCCAGCAGTGAAGCGGGAGCCCTCAATGAGCAGTTCTTC.

This clone was detected only a few times. The chain employs TRBV2 and TRBJ1-2; 10 bases are a match to TRBD1. V shed 2 bases and J 7 bases; nucleotides not matched to a gene: 4. The CDR3 totals 14 residues. Germline V gene sequence: CDR1 SNHLY, CDR2 FYNNEI. CDR3 DNA: TGTGCCAGCAGTGAATACAGGGACAGGGGTGGCTACACCTTC. Translated, it gives CASSEYRDRGGYTF.

The J gene is TRBJ2-7, the V gene TRBV12-5; weak D call: TRBD1 (5 bases). Looked up from germline, CDR1 is LGHNT and CDR2 is FRNRAP. V lost 4 bases and J 2 bases, leaving 18 bases between the germline ends. This CDR3 is built from 16 residues. In nucleotides, the CDR3 is TGTGCTAGTGGTTCGCCCAGTCAGGGTTCTCCCTACGAGCAGTACTTC. This translates into CASGSPSQGSPYEQYF.

The chain combines TRBV2 with TRBJ1-3, with TRBD1 matching over 7 bases. The germline gives CDR1 SNHLY, CDR2 FYNNEI. The CDR3 spans 13 residues. V lost 8 bases, J lost 4 bases, and 5 bases stayed unmatched. CDR3 protein: CASRRDSGNTIYF. Written as DNA, the CDR3 is TGTGCCAGCCGTCGGGACAGCGGAAACACCATATATTTT.